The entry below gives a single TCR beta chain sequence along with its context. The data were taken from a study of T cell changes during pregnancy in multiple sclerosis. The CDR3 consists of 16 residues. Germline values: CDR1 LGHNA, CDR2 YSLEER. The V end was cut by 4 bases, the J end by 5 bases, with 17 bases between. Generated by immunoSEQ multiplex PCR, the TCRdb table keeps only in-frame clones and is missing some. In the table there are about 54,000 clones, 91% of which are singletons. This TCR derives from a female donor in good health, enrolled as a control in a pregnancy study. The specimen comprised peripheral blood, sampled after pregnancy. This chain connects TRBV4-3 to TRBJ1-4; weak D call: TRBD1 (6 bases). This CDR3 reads CASSLETTGGNEKLFF. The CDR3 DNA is TGCGCCAGCAGCCTTGAGACGACAGGCGGGAATGAAAAACTGTTTTTT.